This TCR beta chain was recorded in a study of CD8+CD57+ T cells in acquired aplastic anemia (dated by TCRdb to the late 2010s). About the study as a whole: Extracted DNA from sorted CD4+ and CD8+ cells averaged 3.2 ug, ranging from roughly 0.19 to 27.4 ug. For healthy donor samples, the average read count was about 10.8 million for CD4+ cells and approximately 11 million for CD8+ cells. Overall study results and their limits: No significant difference in CD8+ Simpson's diversity was found between patients and healthy controls (P=0.060). About 29 CD8+ CDR3 sequences were found to be shared between patients and controls, but these sequences appeared to be highly expressed in patients and within the immunodominant clones of the patients.

TCR beta VDJ combination and CDR3 sequence profiling used genomic DNA as the template. An Illumina HiSeq 2000 was used for TCR repertoire sequencing. The paper's processing steps were these. Repertoire assessment relied on Simpson's diversity index, CDR3 size and DJ length profiles, and TRBV/TRBJ rearrangement plots. The immunodominant clone was defined as the most abundant DNA sequence in deep sequencing data. CDR3 amino acid sequences were screened for sharing across subjects and were compared with published repertoires and the VDJdb database. In-frame beta chains were kept once TCRdb had trimmed the public reads at Q25 with fastp and called clones with MiXCR. Identical CDR3 proteins give one entry, which carries the most common genes and DNA. The V and J calls, along with clone size, are taken from TCRdb and not from the paper's own processing. The sample yields about 190,000 distinct CDR3 sequences; roughly half were counted once. Approximately 16% of the sample rests with the top ten.

The study deep-sequenced TCR repertoires of sorted CD4+ and CD8+ blood T cells from severe aplastic anemia patients and healthy subjects. Ficoll-Paque density gradient centrifugation was used to isolate peripheral blood mononuclear cells. Before DNA extraction, CD4+ and CD8+ T cells were sorted by FACS or by magnetic beads. The germline V gene encodes CDR1 KGHSH and CDR2 LQKENI. The trim is 3 bases for V and 6 bases for J, with a gap of 18 bases between the germline ends. From the cysteine up to the phenylalanine, the CDR3 has a length of 15 residues. Only CDR3 DNA remains: 45 bases, in frame from the first base. This clonotype has ten or more counts. Its binding antigen is unknown. No much larger clone is present one base from it, and per-base qualities are unavailable.

The sequence derives from a human donor in good health, serving as a control. Sequencing input: sorted CD4+, CD8+, or CD8+CD57+ T cells (not recorded which) from PBMCs. The chain links TRBV18 with TRBJ2-7; the D gene is perhaps TRBD1, on 6 matching bases. The nucleotide sequence is TGTGCCAGCTCACCGGGCGGCCAGGGGACCGGCGAGCAGTACTTC. The translation is CASSPGGQGTGEQYF.